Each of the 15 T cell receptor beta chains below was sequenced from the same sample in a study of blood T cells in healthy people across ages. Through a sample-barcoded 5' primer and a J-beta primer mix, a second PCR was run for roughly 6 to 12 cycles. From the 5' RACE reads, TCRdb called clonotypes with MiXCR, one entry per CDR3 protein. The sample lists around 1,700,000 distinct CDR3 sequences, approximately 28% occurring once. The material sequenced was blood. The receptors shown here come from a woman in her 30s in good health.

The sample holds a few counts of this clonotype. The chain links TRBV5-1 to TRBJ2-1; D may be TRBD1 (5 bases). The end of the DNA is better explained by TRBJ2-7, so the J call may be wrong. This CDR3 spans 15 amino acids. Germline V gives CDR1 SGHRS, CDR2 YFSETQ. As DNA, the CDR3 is TGCGCCAGCAGCTTGTACCAGGGCTCCTACAATGAGCAGTACTTC. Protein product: CASSLYQGSYNEQYF.

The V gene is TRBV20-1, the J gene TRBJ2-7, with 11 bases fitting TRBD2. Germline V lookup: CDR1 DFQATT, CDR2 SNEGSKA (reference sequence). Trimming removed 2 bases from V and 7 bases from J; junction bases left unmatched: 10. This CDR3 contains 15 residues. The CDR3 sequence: CSARPTSGGHNEQYF. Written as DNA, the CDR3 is TGCAGTGCTAGACCCACTAGCGGGGGCCACAATGAGCAGTACTTC.

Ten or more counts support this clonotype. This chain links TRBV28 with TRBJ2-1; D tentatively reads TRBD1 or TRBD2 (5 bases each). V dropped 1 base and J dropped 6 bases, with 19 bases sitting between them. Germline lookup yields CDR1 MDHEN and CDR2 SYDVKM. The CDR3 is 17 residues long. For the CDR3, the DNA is TGTGCCAGCAGTTTATATCCCGAAGGGGTAGGAGGCAATGAGCAGTTCTTC. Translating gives CASSLYPEGVGGNEQFF.

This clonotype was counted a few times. The DNA of the CDR3 is TGTGCCACCAGCAGAGCGACGCCGGGACTAGCGGGCGACAATGAGCAGTACTTC. Translated, it gives CATSRATPGLAGDNEQYF. This chain joins TRBV15 and TRBJ2-4; 12 bases map to TRBD2. Germline CDR1 and CDR2: LNHNV and YYDKDF (reference sequence). The J segment lost 13 bases and the V segment lost 1 base, leaving 17 bases of the junction unmatched. This CDR3 spans 18 amino acids.

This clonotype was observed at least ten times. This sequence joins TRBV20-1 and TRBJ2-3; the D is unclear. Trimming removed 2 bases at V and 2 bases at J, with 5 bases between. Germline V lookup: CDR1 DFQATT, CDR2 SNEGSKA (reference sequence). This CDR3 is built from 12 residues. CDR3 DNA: TGCAGTGCTAGACCTTACACAGATACGCAGTATTTT. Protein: CSARPYTDTQYF.

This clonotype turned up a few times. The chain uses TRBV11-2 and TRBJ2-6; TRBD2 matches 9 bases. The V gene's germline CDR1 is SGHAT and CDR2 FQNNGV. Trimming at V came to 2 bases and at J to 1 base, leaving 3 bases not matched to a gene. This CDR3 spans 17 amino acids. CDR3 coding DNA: TGTGCCAGCAGCTTAAACGGACTAGCGTCTGGGGCCAACGTCCTGACTTTC. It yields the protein CASSLNGLASGANVLTF. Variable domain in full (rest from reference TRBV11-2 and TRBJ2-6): EAGVAQSPRYKIIEKRQSVAFWCNPISGHATLYWYQQILGQGPKLLIQFQNNGVVDDSQLPKDRFSAERLKGVDSTLKIQPAKLEDSAVYLCASSLNGLASGANVLTFGAGSRLTVL.

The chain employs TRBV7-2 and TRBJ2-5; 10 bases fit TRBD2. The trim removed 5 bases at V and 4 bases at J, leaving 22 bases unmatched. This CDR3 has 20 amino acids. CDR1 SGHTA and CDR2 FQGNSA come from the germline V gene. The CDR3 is CASSKILGGASGRRGETQYF. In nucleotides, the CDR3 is TGTGCCAGCAGCAAGATCTTGGGCGGGGCTAGCGGGAGAAGGGGAGAGACCCAGTACTTC.

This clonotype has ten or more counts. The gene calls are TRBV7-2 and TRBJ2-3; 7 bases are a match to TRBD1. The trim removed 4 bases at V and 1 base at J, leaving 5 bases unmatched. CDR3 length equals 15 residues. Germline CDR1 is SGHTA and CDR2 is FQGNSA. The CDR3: CASSSRTGGTDTQYF. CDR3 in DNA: TGTGCCAGCAGCTCGCGGACAGGAGGCACAGATACGCAGTATTTT.

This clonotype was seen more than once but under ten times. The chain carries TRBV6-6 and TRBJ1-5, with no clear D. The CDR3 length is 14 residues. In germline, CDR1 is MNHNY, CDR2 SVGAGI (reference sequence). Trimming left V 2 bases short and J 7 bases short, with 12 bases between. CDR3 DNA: TGTGCCAGCAGTTACGCAACAGCCAGACAGCCCCAGCATTTT. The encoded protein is CASSYATARQPQHF.

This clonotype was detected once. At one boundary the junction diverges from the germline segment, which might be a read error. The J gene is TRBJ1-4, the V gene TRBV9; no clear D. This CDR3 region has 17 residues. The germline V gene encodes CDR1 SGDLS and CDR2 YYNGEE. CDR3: CASSPGGSGTTNEKRFF. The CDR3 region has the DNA TGTGCCAGCAGCCCAGGAGGCTCGGGAACAACTAATGAAAAACGGTTTTTT.

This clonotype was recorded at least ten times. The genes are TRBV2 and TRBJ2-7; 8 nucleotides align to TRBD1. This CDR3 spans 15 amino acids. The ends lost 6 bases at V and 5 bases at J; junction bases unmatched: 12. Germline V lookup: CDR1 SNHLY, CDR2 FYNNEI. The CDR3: CASRERGTGLHEQYF. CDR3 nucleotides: TGTGCCAGCAGAGAACGAGGGACAGGTTTACACGAGCAGTACTTC.

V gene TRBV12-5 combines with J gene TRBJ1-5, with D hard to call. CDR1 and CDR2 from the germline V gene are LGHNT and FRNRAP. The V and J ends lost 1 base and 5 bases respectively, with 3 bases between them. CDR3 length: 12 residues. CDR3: CASGLGHQPQHF. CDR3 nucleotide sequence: TGTGCTAGTGGTTTGGGACATCAGCCCCAGCATTTT.

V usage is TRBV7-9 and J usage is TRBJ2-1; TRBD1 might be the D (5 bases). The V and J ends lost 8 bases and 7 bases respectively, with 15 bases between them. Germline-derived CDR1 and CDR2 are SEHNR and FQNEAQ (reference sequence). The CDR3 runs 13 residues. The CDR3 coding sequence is TGTGCCAGCCAAAGCCTCAGGGTAAATGAGCAGTTCTTC. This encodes CASQSLRVNEQFF.

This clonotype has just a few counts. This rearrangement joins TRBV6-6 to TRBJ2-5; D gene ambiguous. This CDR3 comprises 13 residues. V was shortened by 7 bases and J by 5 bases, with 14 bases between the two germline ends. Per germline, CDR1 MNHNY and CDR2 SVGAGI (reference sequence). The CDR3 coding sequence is TGTGCCAGCACCAACGACCCTTCTGAGACCCAGTACTTC. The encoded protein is CASTNDPSETQYF.

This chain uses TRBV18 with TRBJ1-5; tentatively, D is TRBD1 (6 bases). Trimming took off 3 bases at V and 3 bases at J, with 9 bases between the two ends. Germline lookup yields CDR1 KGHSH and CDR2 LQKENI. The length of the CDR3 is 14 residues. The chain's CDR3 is CASSPGTHNQPQHF. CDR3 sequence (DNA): TGTGCCAGCTCACCGGGGACACACAATCAGCCCCAGCATTTT.